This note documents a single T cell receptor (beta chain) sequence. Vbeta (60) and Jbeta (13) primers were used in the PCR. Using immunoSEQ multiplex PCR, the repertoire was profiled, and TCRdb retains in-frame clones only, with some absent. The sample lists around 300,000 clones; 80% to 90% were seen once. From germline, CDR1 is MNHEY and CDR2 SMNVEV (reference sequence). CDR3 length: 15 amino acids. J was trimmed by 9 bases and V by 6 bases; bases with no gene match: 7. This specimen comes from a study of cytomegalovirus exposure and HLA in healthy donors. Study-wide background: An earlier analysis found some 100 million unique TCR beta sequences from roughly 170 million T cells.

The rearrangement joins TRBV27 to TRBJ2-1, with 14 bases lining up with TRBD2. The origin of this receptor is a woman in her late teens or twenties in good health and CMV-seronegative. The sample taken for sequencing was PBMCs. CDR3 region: CASRTTSGGAGEQFF. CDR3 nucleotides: TGTGCCAGCAGGACGACTAGCGGGGGGGCCGGTGAGCAGTTCTTC.